This record covers a single T cell receptor (beta chain). Original handling: Reference gene primer amplification in the assay estimated nucleated cell counts. Some clones are missing from TCRdb's copy, which holds only in-frame ones; the method was immunoSEQ multiplex PCR. D and trimming come from the DNA, and the V and J calls and clone size come from that table. Altogether over 45,000 clones are present, roughly 84% being singletons, with the ten largest covering around 53%. The data belong to a study of blood T cell repertoires in COVID-19. Overall study context: Whether acute or convalescent, the COVID-19 samples came from the United States, Italy and Spain. T cells, B-cell-depleted T cells, or PBMCs supplied cDNA or gDNA.

The TCR comes from a man between 70 and 80 years old with acute or convalescent COVID-19. Sequencing was performed on peripheral blood.

Written as DNA, the CDR3 is TGTGCCAGCAGCTTAACACACAATAATTCACCCCTCCACTTT. It encodes CASSLTHNNSPLHF. The chain recombines TRBV7-6 with TRBJ1-6; D is uncertain. This CDR3 contains 14 residues. V was trimmed by 2 bases and J by 5 bases, leaving 7 bases between them. Germline assignment: CDR1 SGHVS and CDR2 FNYEAQ. Full variable domain (rest looked up from reference TRBV7-6 and TRBJ1-6): GAGVSQSPRYKVTKRGQDVALRCDPISGHVSLYWYRQALGQGPEFLTYFNYEAQQDKSGLPNDRFSAERPEGSISTLTIQRTEQRDSAMYRCASSLTHNNSPLHFGNGTRLTVT.